The sequence of this T cell receptor beta chain was determined in a study of siplizumab effects on memory and regulatory T cells. Germline CDR1 is SGDLS and CDR2 is YYNGEE. The CDR3 contains 16 residues. With V trimmed by 0 bases and J by 2 bases, 5 bases remained unmatched. This clone came up once. Its matching antigen is unknown. Regarding the study as a whole: A minor share of alloreactive clones matched unstimulated subsets.

Sequencing used immunoSEQ multiplex PCR; TCRdb keeps in-frame clones, though not all of them. The data hold roughly 110,000 clones, with 93% observed a single time. The chain couples TRBV9 to TRBJ2-5; TRBD2 agrees at 9 bases. Sample: non-Treg CD4+ T cells sorted from blood. The sequence was collected from a human donor in good health. In nucleotides, the CDR3 is TGTGCCAGCAGCGTAGGGGCTAGCGGGGCGCAAGAGACCCAGTACTTC. This gives the protein CASSVGASGAQETQYF.